Given below is one TCR beta chain in context. Described treatment: randomized to nivolumab then ipilimumab (arm A) or the reverse (arm B). This entry is derived from a study of sequential checkpoint blockade in melanoma. Using immunoSEQ multiplex PCR, the repertoire was profiled, and TCRdb retains in-frame clones only, with some absent. The repertoire holds over 10,000 clones, 25% to 30% seen once, with approximately 17% in the top ten. The CDR3 has 15 residues. V gave up 1 base and J gave up 1 base, with 11 bases separating them. CDR1 is SGHRS, CDR2 YFSETQ, per germline. The V and J genes are TRBV5-1 and TRBJ1-1, with unresolved D. The sample here was tumor tissue (inferred from file names), taken from a patient given nivolumab and ipilimumab in sequence. This TCR derives from a human donor with melanoma. This chain's CDR3 is CASSLITLGNTEAFF. The CDR3 DNA is TGCGCCAGCAGCTTGATAACCCTTGGGAACACTGAAGCTTTCTTT.